Listed below are T cell receptor beta chains from one sample, sequenced in a study of blood T cells in healthy people across ages. TCRdb reprocessed the 5' RACE reads with MiXCR, giving one entry per CDR3 protein. The table shows 780,000 or so distinct CDR3 sequences, with just over 55% occurring only once. The sequencing input was blood. The origin of the receptors is a man between 35 and 55 years old in good health. The CDR3 runs from the conserved cysteine through the conserved F or W. D genes are given only for firm matches. Rows give clone size only sometimes, using once, few, many, or a class for an expanded clone.

d_call	clone_size	v_call	j_call	cdr3_aa	cdr3_nt
-	once	TRBV6-6	TRBJ1-2	CASSFMGSNYGYTF	TGTGCCAGCAGTTTTATGGGGAGTAACTATGGCTACACCTTC
-	few	TRBV7-9	TRBJ2-3	CASSGRDFTQYF	TGTGCCAGCAGCGGAAGGGACTTCACGCAGTATTTT
-	-	TRBV28	TRBJ1-2	CASSSHSGAGYTF	TGTGCCAGCAGTTCCCATTCCGGGGCTGGCTACACCTTC
TRBD2	few	TRBV7-9	TRBJ2-4	CASSGGTSGRAGNIQYF	TGTGCCAGCAGCGGCGGGACTAGCGGGAGGGCCGGGAACATTCAGTACTTC
-	-	TRBV10-3	TRBJ2-1	CAISDIGAEFF	TGTGCCATCAGTGATATAGGGGCTGAGTTCTTC
-	-	TRBV4-1	TRBJ2-7	CASSPRSDSPYEQYF	TGCGCCAGCAGCCCCCGATCTGATTCCCCCTACGAGCAGTACTTC
-	-	TRBV9	TRBJ1-1	CASSVELGGVTEAFF	TGTGCCAGCAGCGTAGAGTTGGGGGGAGTAACTGAAGCTTTCTTT
-	-	TRBV4-3	TRBJ2-2	CASSQDLRNTGELFF	TGCGCCAGCAGCCAAGACCTGAGGAACACCGGGGAGCTGTTTTTT
TRBD2	-	TRBV20-1	TRBJ2-3	CSALAGATDTQYF	TGCAGTGCCCTAGCGGGGGCCACAGATACGCAGTATTTT
-	-	TRBV7-2	TRBJ1-2	CASSVSVSGKSNGYTF	TGTGCCAGCAGCGTCTCGGTTTCTGGGAAGAGCAATGGCTACACCTTC
-	-	TRBV12-3/TRBV12-4	TRBJ2-3	CASSFKRGKNTDTQYF	TGTGCCAGCAGTTTCAAACGGGGGAAAAACACAGATACGCAGTATTTT
-	-	TRBV29-1	TRBJ1-2	CSVVENMWGQNYGYTF	TGCAGCGTTGTTGAAAATATGTGGGGGCAGAACTATGGCTACACCTTC
-	-	TRBV4-2	TRBJ2-6	CASSPTGHYSEANVLTF	TGTGCCAGCAGCCCTACAGGGCACTACTCTGAGGCCAACGTCCTGACTTTC
-	few	TRBV4-1	TRBJ1-2	CASSLTGLDYGYTF	TGCGCCAGCAGCCTAACAGGGTTGGATTATGGCTACACCTTC
TRBD2	few	TRBV10-3	TRBJ2-4	CAISFPGTSREEQYF	TGTGCCATCAGTTTTCCGGGGACTAGCAGGGAGGAGCAGTACTTC
TRBD1	-	TRBV7-9	TRBJ2-7	CASSLTGGWDNEQYF	TGTGCTAGCAGCTTGACAGGGGGATGGGACAATGAGCAGTACTTC
TRBD2	few	TRBV13	TRBJ2-7	CASSLVTSGYEQYF	TGTGCCAGCAGCTTAGTTACTAGCGGCTACGAGCAGTACTTC
TRBD1	-	TRBV5-5	TRBJ2-6	CASSLNADRGLTGANVLTF	TGTGCCAGCAGCTTGAATGCGGACAGGGGGTTAACTGGGGCCAACGTCCTGACTTTC
-	few	TRBV19	TRBJ2-3	CASSIGGRTDTQYF	TGTGCCAGTAGTATCGGGGGGCGCACAGATACGCAGTATTTT
TRBD1	-	TRBV29-1	TRBJ2-1	CSVEGLSGGSYEQFF	TGCAGCGTTGAAGGATTATCAGGGGGCAGCTATGAGCAGTTCTTC
TRBD1	-	TRBV20-1	TRBJ2-1	CSARSPGQGGDSSYNEQFF	TGCAGTGCTAGGTCCCCGGGACAGGGTGGGGATAGCTCCTACAATGAGCAGTTCTTC
TRBD1	-	TRBV9	TRBJ1-2	CASSVGQGACGYTF	TGTGCCAGCAGCGTAGGTCAGGGGGCTTGTGGCTACACCTTC
-	few	TRBV7-6	TRBJ1-6	CASSSGSNSPLHF	TGTGCCAGCAGCTCGGGGTCTAATTCACCCCTCCACTTT
-	-	TRBV5-1	TRBJ1-4	CASSSLGARGEKLFF	TGCGCCAGCAGCTCCTTGGGGGCTCGAGGTGAAAAACTGTTTTTT
TRBD1	few	TRBV30	TRBJ1-1	CAWAWPFGQVATEAFF	TGTGCCTGGGCCTGGCCTTTCGGACAGGTGGCCACTGAAGCTTTCTTT
TRBD1	-	TRBV18	TRBJ1-6	CASSPGQGAYNSPLHF	TGTGCCAGCTCACCAGGACAGGGAGCCTATAATTCACCCCTCCACTTT